The sequence of this T cell receptor beta chain was determined in a study of blood T cell repertoires in COVID-19. Sequencing was performed with immunoSEQ multiplex PCR; in TCRdb, only in-frame clones are kept and a portion is missing. Of approximately 210,000 clones listed, over 80% are singletons. The receptor was derived from a woman between 65 and 79 years old with active or convalescent COVID-19. The sequenced sample consisted of peripheral blood.

CDR3 in DNA: TGTGCCAGCTCACCATTGCGGGCGGCTTCGAACACCGGGGAGCTGTTTTTT. As protein: CASSPLRAASNTGELFF. V gene TRBV18 combines with J gene TRBJ2-2; TRBD2 is a possible D gene (5 bases). The V end lost 2 bases, the J end lost 0 bases, and 13 bases lay between the germline ends. CDR1 KGHSH and CDR2 LQKENI come from the germline V gene. The CDR3 is made up of 17 amino acids.